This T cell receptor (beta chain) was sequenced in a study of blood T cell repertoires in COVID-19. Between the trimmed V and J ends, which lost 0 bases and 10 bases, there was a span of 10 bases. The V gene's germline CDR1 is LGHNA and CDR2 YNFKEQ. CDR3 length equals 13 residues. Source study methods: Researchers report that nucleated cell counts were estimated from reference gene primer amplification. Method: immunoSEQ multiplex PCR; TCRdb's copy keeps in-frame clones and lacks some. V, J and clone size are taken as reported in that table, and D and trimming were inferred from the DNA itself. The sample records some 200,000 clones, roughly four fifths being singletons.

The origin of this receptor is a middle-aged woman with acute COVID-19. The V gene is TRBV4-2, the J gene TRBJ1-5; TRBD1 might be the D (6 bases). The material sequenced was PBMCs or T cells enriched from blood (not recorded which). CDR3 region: CASSQDGRGPQHF. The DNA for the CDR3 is TGTGCCAGCAGCCAAGATGGCAGGGGACCCCAGCATTTT.